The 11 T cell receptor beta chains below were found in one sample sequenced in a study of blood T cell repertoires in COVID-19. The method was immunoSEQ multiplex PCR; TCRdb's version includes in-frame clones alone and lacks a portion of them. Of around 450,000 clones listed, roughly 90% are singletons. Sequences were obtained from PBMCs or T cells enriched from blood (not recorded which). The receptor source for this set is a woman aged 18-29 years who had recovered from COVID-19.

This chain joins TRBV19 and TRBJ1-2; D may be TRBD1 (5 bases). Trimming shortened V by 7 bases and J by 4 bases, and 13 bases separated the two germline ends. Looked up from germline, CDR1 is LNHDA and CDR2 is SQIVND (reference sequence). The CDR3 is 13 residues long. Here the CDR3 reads CASNLGTLYGYTF. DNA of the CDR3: TGTGCCAGTAATCTGGGGACTCTCTATGGCTACACCTTC.

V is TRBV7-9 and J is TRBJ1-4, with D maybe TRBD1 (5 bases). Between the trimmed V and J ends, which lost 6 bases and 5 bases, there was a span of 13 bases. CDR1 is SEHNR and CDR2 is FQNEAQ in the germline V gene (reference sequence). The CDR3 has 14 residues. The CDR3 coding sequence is TGTGCCAGCAGTTCACTCGGGGGAAATGAAAAACTGTTTTTT. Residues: CASSSLGGNEKLFF.

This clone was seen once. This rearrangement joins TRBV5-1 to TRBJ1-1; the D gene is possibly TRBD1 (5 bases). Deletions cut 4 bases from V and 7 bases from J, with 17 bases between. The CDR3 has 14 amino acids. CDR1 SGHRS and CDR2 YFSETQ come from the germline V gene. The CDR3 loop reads CASSPLGAGNEAFF. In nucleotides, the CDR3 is TGCGCCAGCAGCCCTCTAGGGGCAGGTAATGAAGCTTTCTTT.

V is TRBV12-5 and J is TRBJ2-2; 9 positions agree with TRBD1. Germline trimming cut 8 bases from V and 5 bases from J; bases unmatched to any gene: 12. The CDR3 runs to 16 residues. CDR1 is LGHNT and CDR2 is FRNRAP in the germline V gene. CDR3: CASFLGGTGLTGELFF. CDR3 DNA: TGTGCTAGTTTTTTAGGCGGGACAGGGTTGACCGGGGAGCTGTTTTTT.

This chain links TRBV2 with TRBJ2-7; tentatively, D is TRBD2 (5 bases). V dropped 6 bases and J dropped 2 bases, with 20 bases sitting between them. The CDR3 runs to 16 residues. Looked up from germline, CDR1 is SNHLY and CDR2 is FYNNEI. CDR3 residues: CASSGVDGTTTYEQYF. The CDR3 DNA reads TGTGCCAGCAGCGGGGTCGACGGCACGACGACCTACGAGCAGTACTTC.

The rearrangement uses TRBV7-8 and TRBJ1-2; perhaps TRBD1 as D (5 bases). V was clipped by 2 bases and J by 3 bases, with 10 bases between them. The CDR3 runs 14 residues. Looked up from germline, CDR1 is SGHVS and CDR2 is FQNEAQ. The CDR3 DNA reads TGTGCCAGCAGCTTAACCAGGGTGGACTATGGCTACACCTTC. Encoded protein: CASSLTRVDYGYTF.

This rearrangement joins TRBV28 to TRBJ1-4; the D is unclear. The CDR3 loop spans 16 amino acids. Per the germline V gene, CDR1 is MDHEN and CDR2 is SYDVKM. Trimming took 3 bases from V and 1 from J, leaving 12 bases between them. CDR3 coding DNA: TGTGCCAGCAGTTTTGGCGGGGTAGAAACTAATGAAAAACTGTTTTTT. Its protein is CASSFGGVETNEKLFF.

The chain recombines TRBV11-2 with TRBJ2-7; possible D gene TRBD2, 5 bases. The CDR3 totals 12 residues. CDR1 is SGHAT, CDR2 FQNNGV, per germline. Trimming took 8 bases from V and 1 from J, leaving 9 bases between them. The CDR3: CASAGPSYEQYF. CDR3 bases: TGTGCCAGCGCGGGTCCATCCTACGAGCAGTACTTC.

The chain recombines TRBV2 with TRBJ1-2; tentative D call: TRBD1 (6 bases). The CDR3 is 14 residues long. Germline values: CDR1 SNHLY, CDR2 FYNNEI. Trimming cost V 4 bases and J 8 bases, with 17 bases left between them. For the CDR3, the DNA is TGTGCCAGCAGTGGGACAGAGGATGTGAGGGGCTACACCTTC. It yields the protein CASSGTEDVRGYTF.

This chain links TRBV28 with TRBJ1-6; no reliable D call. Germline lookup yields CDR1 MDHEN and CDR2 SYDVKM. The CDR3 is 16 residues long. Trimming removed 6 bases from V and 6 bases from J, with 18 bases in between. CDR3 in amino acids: CASRLGLGLTNSPLHF. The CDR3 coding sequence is TGTGCCAGCAGACTAGGCCTCGGACTGACTAATTCACCCCTCCACTTT.

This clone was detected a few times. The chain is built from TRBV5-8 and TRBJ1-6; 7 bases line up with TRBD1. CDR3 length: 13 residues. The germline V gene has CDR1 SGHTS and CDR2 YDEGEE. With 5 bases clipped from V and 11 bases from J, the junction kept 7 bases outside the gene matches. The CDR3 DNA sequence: TGTGCCAGCAGTTTTGACAGGGATGCACCCCTCCACTTT. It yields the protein CASSFDRDAPLHF.